The 25 T cell receptor beta chains in this list originate from one sample, sequenced in a study of cytomegalovirus exposure and HLA in healthy donors. It was with 60 Vbeta and 13 Jbeta primers that the PCR ran. Sequenced by immunoSEQ multiplex PCR; TCRdb stores in-frame clones only, minus some. This sample has roughly 33,000 clones; roughly 80% occur once, and the top ten carry approximately 5.6%. Sequencing input: PBMCs. The source of these receptors is a male donor in good health and CMV-seronegative.

This clone has a single count. This chain links TRBV15 with TRBJ2-2; D is perhaps TRBD1 (5 bases). Trimming took off 5 bases at V and 0 bases at J, with 13 bases between the two ends. CDR1 and CDR2 (germline): LNHNV, YYDKDF (reference sequence). The CDR3 consists of 16 residues. This CDR3 reads CATSYPTESNTGELFF. The CDR3 nucleotides read TGTGCCACCAGCTATCCGACAGAATCGAACACCGGGGAGCTGTTTTTT.

The rearrangement joins TRBV9 to TRBJ2-7; tentative D call: TRBD1 (5 bases). Trimming shortened V by 3 bases and J by 7 bases, and 20 bases separated the two germline ends. The CDR3 runs to 15 residues. Germline V gene data show CDR1 as SGDLS and CDR2 as YYNGEE. Here the CDR3 reads CASSAGPGKLREQYF. The CDR3, as DNA: TGTGCCAGCAGCGCCGGGCCAGGGAAGTTGAGGGAGCAGTACTTC. Filled out from reference TRBV9 and TRBJ2-7, the complete variable domain reads DSGVTQTPKHLITATGQRVTLRCSPRSGDLSVYWYQQSLDQGLQFLIQYYNGEERAKGNILERFSAQQFPDLHSELNLSSLELGDSALYFCASSAGPGKLREQYFGPGTRLTVT.

The chain employs TRBV30 and TRBJ2-2, with TRBD2 identical over 7 bases. Looked up from germline, CDR1 is GTSNPN and CDR2 is SVGIG (reference sequence). Trimming removed 3 bases from V and 2 bases from J; junction bases left unmatched: 6. The CDR3 extends over 15 amino acids. CDR3 amino acids: CAWRGAGLNTGELFF. The DNA for the CDR3 is TGTGCCTGGAGGGGAGCGGGGCTTAACACCGGGGAGCTGTTTTTT.

This chain links TRBV6-6 with TRBJ1-5; TRBD1 matches 7 bases. This CDR3 region has 16 residues. Germline CDR1 and CDR2: MNHNY and SVGAGI (reference sequence). V was clipped by 6 bases and J by 6 bases; unmatched bases: 14. DNA for the CDR3: TGTGCCAGCAGCAGGGAGGAAGGGGGCGCCGGTCAGCCCCAGCATTTT. Translation: CASSREEGGAGQPQHF.

The CDR3 reads CASSQDESGGAYNEQFF. CDR3 nucleotides: TGCGCCAGCAGCCAAGATGAAAGCGGGGGTGCCTACAATGAGCAGTTCTTC. The chain links TRBV4-1 to TRBJ2-1; TRBD2 matches 8 bases. J lost 2 bases, V lost 0 bases, and 6 bases had no gene match. CDR1 and CDR2 from the germline V gene are MGHRA and YSYEKL. The CDR3 runs 17 residues.

This chain links TRBV25-1 with TRBJ1-6; a possible D gene is TRBD1 (6 bases). The CDR3 is made up of 17 amino acids. V gave up 3 bases and J gave up 0 bases, with 12 bases separating them. Germline V lookup: CDR1 MGHDK, CDR2 SYGVNS. CDR3 DNA sequence: TGTGCCAGCAGTGATACAGGGACTAGCTCCTATAATTCACCCCTCCACTTT. Translation: CASSDTGTSSYNSPLHF.

This clone was picked up a small number of times. CDR3 sequence: CASSLRGGDTEAFF. The CDR3 DNA reads TGTGCCAGCAGTTTAAGGGGGGGCGACACTGAAGCTTTCTTT. This chain connects TRBV27 to TRBJ1-1, with a weak D call TRBD1 (6 bases). The CDR3 contains 14 residues. Trimming took off 2 bases at V and 3 bases at J, with 10 bases between the two ends. Germline V CDR1 and CDR2: MNHEY, SMNVEV (reference sequence).

The chain is built from TRBV6-5 and TRBJ1-1; D is undetermined. The CDR3 covers 14 residues. Germline values: CDR1 MNHEY, CDR2 SVGAGI. Trimming stripped 7 bases from V and 2 bases from J, with 14 bases between. CDR3: CASKPYHPNTEAFF. CDR3 nucleotides: TGTGCCAGCAAGCCATACCATCCTAACACTGAAGCTTTCTTT.

The chain employs TRBV19 and TRBJ2-5, with TRBD1 matching 7 bases. The CDR3 contains 13 residues. The germline V gene encodes CDR1 LNHDA and CDR2 SQIVND (reference sequence). Trimming at V came to 7 bases and at J to 5 bases, leaving 7 bases not matched to a gene. CDR3 sequence (DNA): TGTGCCAGTAAAACCGGGACAGCGGAGACCCAGTACTTC. Encoded protein: CASKTGTAETQYF.

This sequence joins TRBV29-1 and TRBJ1-5; a weak D match, TRBD1 (5 bases). This CDR3 is 13 amino acids long. Looked up from germline, CDR1 is SQVTM and CDR2 is ANQGSEA. The V end lost 4 bases, the J end lost 5 bases, and 12 bases lay between the germline ends. The CDR3 DNA is TGCAGCGTTGTGGGGACGGGAGATCAGCCCCAGCATTTT. This gives the protein CSVVGTGDQPQHF.

This chain joins TRBV28 and TRBJ1-2; 9 positions match TRBD1. V was clipped by 11 bases and J by 8 bases; unmatched bases: 12. Germline V gene sequence: CDR1 MDHEN, CDR2 SYDVKM. The CDR3 loop spans 13 amino acids. CDR3 sequence reads: CAESDRGSLGYTF. In DNA, the CDR3 is TGTGCCGAATCGGACAGGGGTTCGCTCGGCTACACCTTC.

This chain links TRBV7-2 with TRBJ2-5, with 8 bases lining up with TRBD1. The CDR3 has 13 residues. The J segment lost 4 bases and the V segment lost 5 bases, leaving 3 bases of the junction unmatched. The germline CDR1 and CDR2 sequences are SGHTA and FQGNSA. The CDR3 DNA reads as TGTGCCAGCAGCGTAACAGGGGGAGAGACCCAGTACTTC. Residues: CASSVTGGETQYF.

This chain uses TRBV6-1 with TRBJ1-1; D gene ambiguous. CDR1 is MNHNS and CDR2 is SASEGT in the germline V gene. The CDR3 has 13 residues. Trimming removed 4 bases at V and 1 base at J, with 7 bases between. In nucleotides, the CDR3 is TGTGCCAGCAGTGGGGAGGGGAACACTGAAGCTTTCTTT. Translating it yields CASSGEGNTEAFF.

The rearrangement joins TRBV7-3 to TRBJ2-5; 7 positions match TRBD1. Unmatched junction bases numbered 2, after V lost 3 bases and J lost 4 bases. The CDR3 length is 13 residues. Germline loops: CDR1 SGHTA, CDR2 FQGTGA. The CDR3 DNA reads TGTGCCAGCAGCTTCAAGGGGGCAGAGACCCAGTACTTC. Protein product: CASSFKGAETQYF.

The chain employs TRBV4-1 and TRBJ2-7; D remains unclear. The CDR3 is 13 residues long. V lost 0 bases to trimming and J lost 3 bases, with 6 bases between them. Germline CDR1 and CDR2: MGHRA and YSYEKL. The CDR3 DNA reads as TGCGCCAGCAGCCAAGATCCGGTCTACGAGCAGTACTTC. It codes for CASSQDPVYEQYF.

Only a few counts were recorded for this clone. The V gene is TRBV6-4, the J gene TRBJ1-2; TRBD1 is a possible D gene (6 bases). This CDR3 region has 13 residues. Germline V CDR1 and CDR2: MRHNA, SNTAGT. V lost 2 bases to trimming and J lost 6 bases, with 10 bases between them. CDR3 in amino acids: CASSDGTSDGYTF. The CDR3 region has the DNA TGTGCCAGCAGTGACGGGACATCCGATGGCTACACCTTC.

This chain uses TRBV28 with TRBJ1-1; 9 nucleotides line up with TRBD1. The CDR3 is 15 residues long. CDR1 MDHEN and CDR2 SYDVKM come from the germline V gene. V lost 5 bases to trimming and J lost 6 bases; unmatched junction nucleotides: 10. The CDR3 here is CASSPTTGGISEAFF. As DNA, the CDR3 is TGTGCCAGCAGTCCAACGACAGGGGGGATCTCTGAAGCTTTCTTT. Using reference TRBV28 and TRBJ1-1 for the parts outside the CDR3, the full variable domain is DVKVTQSSRYLVKRTGEKVFLECVQDMDHENMFWYRQDPGLGLRLIYFSYDVKMKEKGDIPEGYSVSREKKERFSLILESASTNQTSMYLCASSPTTGGISEAFFGQGTRLTVV.

V and J are TRBV30 and TRBJ2-1; weak D call: TRBD2 (5 bases). V dropped 2 bases and J dropped 3 bases, with 11 bases sitting between them. Germline CDR1 GTSNPN, CDR2 SVGIG (reference sequence). This CDR3 has 14 amino acids. The chain's CDR3 is CAWSRGRLYNEQFF. Here the CDR3 DNA reads TGTGCCTGGAGTCGGGGAAGACTCTACAATGAGCAGTTCTTC. The full variable domain, completed using reference TRBV30 and TRBJ2-1, is SQTIHQWPATLVQPVGSPLSLECTVEGTSNPNLYWYRQAAGRGLQLLFYSVGIGQISSEVPQNLSASRPQDRQFILSSKKLLLSDSGFYLCAWSRGRLYNEQFFGPGTRLTVL.

This chain links TRBV9 with TRBJ2-1; tentatively, D is TRBD2 (6 bases). Trimming left V 0 bases short and J 8 bases short, with 12 bases between. The CDR3 length is 14 residues. Germline CDR1 reads SGDLS; CDR2 reads YYNGEE. DNA of the CDR3: TGTGCCAGCAGCGTAGTCGGGAGAAGCGATGAGCAGTTCTTC. Amino acid sequence: CASSVVGRSDEQFF.

The chain is built from TRBV6-5 and TRBJ1-4; D remains ambiguous. Trimming removed 6 bases from V and 8 bases from J, with 10 bases in between. The CDR3 is 12 residues long. The germline V gene has CDR1 MNHEY and CDR2 SVGAGI. CDR3 sequence: CASSLTGEKLFF. Written as DNA, the CDR3 is TGTGCCAGCAGCCTCACGGGGGAAAAACTGTTTTTT.

The chain combines TRBV6-1 with TRBJ1-6, with a tentative D call TRBD1 (5 bases). The CDR3 is 16 residues long. V lost 3 bases, J lost 10 bases, and 19 bases lay in between. Looked up from germline, CDR1 is MNHNS and CDR2 is SASEGT. CDR3: CASSEDPGGGNSPLHF. CDR3 nucleotide sequence: TGTGCCAGCAGTGAGGATCCCGGGGGGGGAAACTCACCCCTCCACTTT.

This clone rates as medium-sized. The chain links TRBV15 to TRBJ2-7; a possible D gene is TRBD1 (6 bases). The CDR3 is 14 residues long. V shed 4 bases and J shed 0 bases, with 10 bases lying between them. The germline CDR1 and CDR2 sequences are LNHNV and YYDKDF (reference sequence). Here the CDR3 reads CATSTGENSYEQYF. CDR3 bases: TGTGCCACCAGCACAGGGGAGAACTCCTACGAGCAGTACTTC. The whole variable domain, filled in from reference TRBV15 and TRBJ2-7, reads DAMVIQNPRYQVTQFGKPVTLSCSQTLNHNVMYWYQQKSSQAPKLLFHYYDKDFNNEADTPDNFQSRRPNTSFCFLDIRSPGLGDTAMYLCATSTGENSYEQYFGPGTRLTVT.

The rearrangement links TRBV28 to TRBJ1-1; 12 bases fit TRBD1. The CDR3 sequence is 16 residues long. Germline CDR1 is MDHEN and CDR2 is SYDVKM. V shed 5 bases, J shed 0 bases, and the junction held 4 bases outside the gene matches. Written as DNA, the CDR3 is TGTGCCAGCAGTGCCGGGACAGGGGGCTTGAACACTGAAGCTTTCTTT. Amino acids: CASSAGTGGLNTEAFF.

The chain combines TRBV4-1 with TRBJ1-1; D uncertain. The germline gives CDR1 MGHRA, CDR2 YSYEKL. The V and J ends lost 4 bases and 1 base respectively, with 10 bases between them. This CDR3 comprises 14 residues. CDR3 residues: CASSLRRGNTEAFF. CDR3 DNA: TGCGCCAGCAGCCTCAGACGGGGGAACACTGAAGCTTTCTTT.

The chain recombines TRBV5-1 with TRBJ1-6; no clear D gene. CDR1 SGHRS and CDR2 YFSETQ come from the germline V gene. The CDR3 contains 14 residues. The V and J ends lost 2 bases and 7 bases respectively, with 10 bases between them. In DNA form, the CDR3 reads TGCGCCAGCAGCTTTGAGGGCCCAAATTCACCCCTCCACTTT. Encoded protein: CASSFEGPNSPLHF.